Presented here are 2 T cell receptor beta chains from one specimen sequenced in a study of PD-L1 blockade in urothelial cancer. Method: immunoSEQ multiplex PCR; TCRdb's copy keeps in-frame clones and lacks some. The repertoire has approximately 70,000 clones, roughly nine tenths of them found once; the top ten carry roughly 3.3%. The specimen comprised PBMCs, sampled around atezolizumab (anti-PD-L1) treatment. Receptors were obtained from a man aged 55 to 70 with urothelial cancer.

The chain uses TRBV28 and TRBJ2-7; TRBD2 might be the D (6 bases). This CDR3 region has 15 residues. Trimming stripped 5 bases from V and 2 bases from J, with 16 bases between. CDR1 is MDHEN, CDR2 SYDVKM, per germline. The CDR3 DNA sequence: TGTGCCAGCAGTCCTGGGGCGGGACCTACCTACGAGCAGTACTTC. As protein: CASSPGAGPTYEQYF. The whole variable domain, remainder taken from reference TRBV28 and TRBJ2-7, is DVKVTQSSRYLVKRTGEKVFLECVQDMDHENMFWYRQDPGLGLRLIYFSYDVKMKEKGDIPEGYSVSREKKERFSLILESASTNQTSMYLCASSPGAGPTYEQYFGPGTRLTVT.

This rearrangement joins TRBV19 to TRBJ2-7; TRBD2 matches 13 bases. Germline V gene data show CDR1 as LNHDA and CDR2 as SQIVND (reference sequence). The CDR3 totals 19 residues. Unmatched junction bases numbered 14, after V lost 6 bases and J lost 0 bases. CDR3 region: CASSLDPGLAGLSSYEQYF. The CDR3 DNA reads as TGTGCCAGTAGCCTTGATCCGGGACTAGCGGGGTTGAGCTCCTACGAGCAGTACTTC.